The entry below gives a single T cell receptor beta chain sequence along with its context. Its antigen is not identified. Other DNA sequences from this sample encode an identical CDR3 as well. This sample was taken from a study of shared clonotypes between healthy human individuals. Study summary: Researchers drew samples from two women and a few men aged 18 to 49.

Data came from immunoSEQ multiplex PCR; TCRdb stores just in-frame clones and leaves some out. There are 650,000 to 700,000 clones in the sample; around 91% occur only once, and about a third lies in the top ten. Study-level results: The sharing of about 5% of naive CD4 clonotypes was seen across several donors. Among the subsets, naive ones generally showed larger estimated richness than memory ones.

This CDR3 has 13 residues. Germline assignment: CDR1 MNHEY and CDR2 SMNVEV (reference sequence). Between the trimmed V and J ends, which lost 3 bases and 1 base, there was a span of 6 bases. Researchers reported that CD8 memory united CD45RO+ cells with CCR7-negative CD45RA+ TemRA cells. The chain employs TRBV27 and TRBJ1-1; D unresolved. Sequencing was performed on memory CD8+ T cells from PBMCs. Subset of the sample: CD45RO+ cells pooled with CCR7-negative TemRA cells. The source is a man aged 18 to 30 in good health. Some clones in this sample may be carry-over from other donors' samples. The CDR3 protein is CASSLSPNTEAFF. Written as DNA, the CDR3 is TGTGCCAGCAGTTTGTCCCCGAACACTGAAGCTTTCTTT.